The 5 T cell receptor beta chains below come from one sample, sequenced in a study of control samples from healthy donors and cancer patients. Clones were read by immunoSEQ multiplex PCR, and TCRdb kept only the in-frame ones, dropping some. The table includes roughly 55,000 clones, about 96% detected once. Sequences were obtained from blood. The receptors shown here come from a young woman in good health.

The V and J genes are TRBV28 and TRBJ1-2, with D tentatively TRBD1 (5 bases). The CDR3 has 14 residues. Per the germline V gene, CDR1 is MDHEN and CDR2 is SYDVKM. Trimming took 3 bases from V and 2 from J, leaving 10 bases between them. The chain's CDR3 is CASSFGGPNYGYTF. CDR3 nucleotides: TGTGCCAGCAGTTTTGGGGGACCGAACTATGGCTACACCTTC.

V gene TRBV28 combines with J gene TRBJ1-2, with D possibly matching TRBD1 (5 bases). Trimming took off 5 bases at V and 3 bases at J, with 10 bases between the two ends. In germline, CDR1 is MDHEN, CDR2 SYDVKM. The CDR3 runs 13 residues. CDR3 protein: CASSLDRDYGYTF. In nucleotides, the CDR3 is TGTGCCAGCAGTCTAGACAGAGACTATGGCTACACCTTC.

This chain uses TRBV7-9 with TRBJ1-2, with TRBD1 matching 7 bases. Germline CDR1 and CDR2: SEHNR and FQNEAQ (reference sequence). This CDR3 comprises 14 residues. The trim removed 5 bases at V and 6 bases at J, leaving 9 bases unmatched. This chain's CDR3 is CASSLDRVGDGYTF. The CDR3 coding sequence is TGTGCCAGCAGCCTAGACAGGGTGGGGGATGGCTACACCTTC.

The J gene is TRBJ2-1, the V gene TRBV6-5; unclear D gene. Germline lookup yields CDR1 MNHEY and CDR2 SVGAGI. Trimming took off 8 bases at V and 5 bases at J, with 4 bases between the two ends. This CDR3 has 10 amino acids. The chain's CDR3 is CASGNNEQFF. DNA for the CDR3: TGTGCCAGCGGTAACAATGAGCAGTTCTTC.

V gene TRBV7-3 combines with J gene TRBJ1-1, with TRBD1 identical over 7 bases. The V segment lost 4 bases and the J segment 0 bases; nucleotides outside the gene matches: 5. Germline values: CDR1 SGHTA, CDR2 FQGTGA. The CDR3 runs to 15 residues. CDR3 in DNA: TGTGCCAGCAGCTCATCAGGGGGTGTGAACACTGAAGCTTTCTTT. It is translated as CASSSSGGVNTEAFF.